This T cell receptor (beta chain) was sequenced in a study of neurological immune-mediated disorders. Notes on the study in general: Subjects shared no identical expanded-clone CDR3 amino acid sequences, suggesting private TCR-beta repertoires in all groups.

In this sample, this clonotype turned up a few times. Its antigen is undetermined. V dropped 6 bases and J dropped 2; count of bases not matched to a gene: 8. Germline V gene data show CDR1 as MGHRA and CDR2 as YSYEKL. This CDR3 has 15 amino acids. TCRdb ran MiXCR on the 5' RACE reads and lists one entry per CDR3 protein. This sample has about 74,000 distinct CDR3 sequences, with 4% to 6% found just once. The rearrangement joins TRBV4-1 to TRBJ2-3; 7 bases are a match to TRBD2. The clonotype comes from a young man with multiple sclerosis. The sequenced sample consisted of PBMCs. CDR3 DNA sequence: TGCGCCAGCAGAACCCCCGGGACTAACACAGATACGCAGTATTTT. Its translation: CASRTPGTNTDTQYF.